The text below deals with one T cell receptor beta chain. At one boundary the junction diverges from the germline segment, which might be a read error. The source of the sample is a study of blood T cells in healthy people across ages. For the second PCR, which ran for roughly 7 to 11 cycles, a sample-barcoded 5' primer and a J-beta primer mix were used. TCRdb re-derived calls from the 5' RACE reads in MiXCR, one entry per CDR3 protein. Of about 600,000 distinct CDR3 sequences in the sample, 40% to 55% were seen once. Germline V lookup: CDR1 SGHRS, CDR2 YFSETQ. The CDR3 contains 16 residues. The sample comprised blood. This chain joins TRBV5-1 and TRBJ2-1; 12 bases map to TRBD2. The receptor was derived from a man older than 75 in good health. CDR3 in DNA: TGCGCCAGCAGCCTATCTACTAGCGGGGGGCACAATGGGCAGTTCTTC. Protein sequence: CASSLSTSGGHNGQFF.